The 28 T cell receptor beta chains below were found in one sample sequenced in a study of T cells in Graves' hyperthyroidism and ophthalmopathy. The investigators amplified TCR beta CDR3 regions from RNA transcripts. When the TCR CDR3 underwent first-round RT-PCR, the HTBI primer set was used. One entry per CDR3 protein, called by TCRdb with MiXCR from the multiplex PCR reads. Of some 600,000 distinct CDR3 sequences listed, approximately 14% are singletons. Sample: blood. The receptors derive from a woman younger than 45 with Graves' hyperthyroidism that later progressed to Graves' ophthalmopathy.

This clonotype was detected ten times or more. The V call is TRBV11-2, the J call TRBJ2-1; 13 bases match TRBD2. The germline gives CDR1 SGHAT, CDR2 FQNNGV. There are 16 residues in the CDR3. J lost 5 bases, V lost 5 bases, and 6 bases had no gene match. Written as DNA, the CDR3 is TGTGCCAGCAGCGCCCCGACTAGCGGGAGGAACAATGAGCAGTTCTTC. Translated: CASSAPTSGRNNEQFF.

This clonotype was detected many times. The chain uses TRBV24-1 and TRBJ2-3; D gene ambiguous. Trimming removed 10 bases from V and 2 bases from J, with 3 bases in between. Germline V CDR1 and CDR2: KGHDR, SFDVKD. CDR3 size: 10 residues. CDR3 sequence (DNA): TGTGCCACTTCCACAGATACGCAGTATTTT. Translation: CATSTDTQYF.

This clonotype appeared many times. The chain couples TRBV14 to TRBJ2-1, with D unresolved. CDR3 length equals 12 residues. V was pared by 3 bases and J by 6 bases, with 6 bases between. Germline V CDR1 and CDR2: SGHDN, FVKESK. CDR3 amino acids: CASSHNSNEQFF. The CDR3 nucleotides are TGTGCCAGCAGCCACAACTCCAATGAGCAGTTCTTC.

Ten or more counts support this clonotype. V gene TRBV12-3 or TRBV12-4 combines with J gene TRBJ1-1; 7 bases are a match to TRBD1. Germline trimming cut 6 bases from V and 5 bases from J; bases unmatched to any gene: 6. The CDR3 totals 13 residues. CDR3 amino acids: CASSVPGGTEAFF. In DNA, the CDR3 is TGTGCCAGCAGCGTTCCAGGGGGGACTGAAGCTTTCTTT.

This clonotype has a count of ten or more. The chain couples TRBV27 to TRBJ1-4; a possible D gene is TRBD1 (6 bases). The germline V gene has CDR1 MNHEY and CDR2 SMNVEV (reference sequence). The CDR3 runs to 14 residues. V shed 4 bases and J shed 7 bases, with 13 bases lying between them. CDR3 in amino acids: CASSSLGGTEKLFF. The CDR3 DNA reads as TGTGCCAGCAGTTCACTGGGGGGCACTGAAAAACTGTTTTTT.

The table lists this clonotype with many counts. The J gene is TRBJ1-4, the V gene TRBV7-2; tentative D call: TRBD1 (5 bases). Germline V gene sequence: CDR1 SGHTA, CDR2 FQGNSA. The CDR3 has 15 amino acids. The V and J ends lost 6 bases and 10 bases respectively, with 21 bases between them. Here the CDR3 reads CASSFVAGEGGKLFF. CDR3 nucleotides: TGTGCCAGCAGTTTCGTGGCGGGGGAAGGCGGAAAACTGTTTTTT.

The chain is built from TRBV7-2 and TRBJ2-1; 9 bases are shared with TRBD1. V shed 5 bases, J shed 5 bases, and the junction held 13 bases outside the gene matches. Germline-derived CDR1 and CDR2 are SGHTA and FQGNSA. The CDR3 is made up of 17 amino acids. The CDR3 is CASSLTIQGAGHNEQFF. The CDR3 DNA follows: TGTGCCAGCAGCCTTACCATACAGGGGGCAGGCCACAATGAGCAGTTCTTC.

This clonotype came up many times. V usage is TRBV27 and J usage is TRBJ1-3; 7 bases agree with TRBD1. Germline V gives CDR1 MNHEY, CDR2 SMNVEV (reference sequence). V shed 5 bases and J 3 bases; nucleotides not matched to a gene: 4. The CDR3 runs 14 residues. The DNA of the CDR3 is TGTGCCAGCAGTCCGACAGGGAATGGAAACACCATATATTTT. Its translation: CASSPTGNGNTIYF.

The table lists this clonotype with a few counts. A junction end diverges from the germline sequence, so it may reflect a read error. CDR3 bases: TGTGCCAGCAGCCCCGGAGGGACAGGGAGCACTCAGCCCCAGCATTTT. As protein: CASSPGGTGSTQPQHF. This chain uses TRBV11-2 with TRBJ1-5; 9 nucleotides match TRBD1. The germline CDR1 and CDR2 sequences are SGHAT and FQNNGV. CDR3 length: 16 residues.

A few counts support this clonotype. The gene calls are TRBV4-1 and TRBJ2-1, with 11 nucleotides matching TRBD2. The germline gives CDR1 MGHRA, CDR2 YSYEKL. This CDR3 region has 14 residues. Losses at the gene ends were 6 bases for V and 8 bases for J; bases not matched to a gene: 6. The CDR3 reads CASRLTSGSDEQFF. CDR3 nucleotide sequence: TGCGCCAGCAGACTTACTAGCGGGAGCGATGAGCAGTTCTTC.

This clonotype has ten or more counts. The chain joins TRBV30 to TRBJ1-1; TRBD1 matches at 7 bases. Unmatched junction bases numbered 5, after V lost 0 bases and J lost 4 bases. The CDR3 totals 14 residues. CDR1 GTSNPN and CDR2 SVGIG come from the germline V gene (reference sequence). CDR3 residues: CAWSVQGTSTEAFF. In nucleotides, the CDR3 is TGTGCCTGGAGTGTACAGGGGACGAGCACTGAAGCTTTCTTT. Complete variable domain (other parts from reference TRBV30 and TRBJ1-1): SQTIHQWPATLVQPVGSPLSLECTVEGTSNPNLYWYRQAAGRGLQLLFYSVGIGQISSEVPQNLSASRPQDRQFILSSKKLLLSDSGFYLCAWSVQGTSTEAFFGQGTRLTVV.

Ten or more counts support this clonotype. The chain recombines TRBV29-1 with TRBJ2-2; D is undetermined. The germline gives CDR1 SQVTM, CDR2 ANQGSEA. The CDR3 contains 12 residues. CDR3 bases: TGCAGTGTAGGGCAGAACACCGGGGAGCTGTTTTTT. It translates to CSVGQNTGELFF.

This clonotype was seen ten or more times. V is TRBV11-3 and J is TRBJ2-3; a weak D match, TRBD2 (6 bases). Germline CDR1 reads SGHNT; CDR2 reads YENEEA. The V end was cut by 4 bases, the J end by 4 bases, with 12 bases between. The CDR3 is made up of 14 amino acids. CDR3 in DNA: TGTGCCAGCAGCTCATCCCGGGGGTCAGATACGCAGTATTTT. Amino acid sequence: CASSSSRGSDTQYF.

The CDR3 here is CASSLAGVRITDTQYF. Written as DNA, the CDR3 is TGTGCCAGCAGCTTAGCGGGAGTACGTATCACAGATACGCAGTATTTT. The genes are TRBV11-2 and TRBJ2-3; D may be TRBD2 (6 bases). Trimming removed 1 base from V and 2 bases from J, with 13 bases in between. The V gene's germline CDR1 is SGHAT and CDR2 FQNNGV. This CDR3 is built from 16 residues.

This clonotype has ten or more counts. The chain joins TRBV12-3 or TRBV12-4 to TRBJ2-5; tentatively, D is TRBD1 (6 bases). V was clipped by 2 bases and J by 1 base, with 11 bases between them. CDR3 length equals 15 residues. CDR3 bases: TGTGCCAGCAGTTTAACCGGGACACCCCAAGAGACCCAGTACTTC. Translating gives CASSLTGTPQETQYF.

This clonotype was counted a few times. The rearrangement uses TRBV7-9 and TRBJ1-1; D remains unclear. Germline CDR1 and CDR2: SEHNR and FQNEAQ (reference sequence). V was shortened by 1 base and J by 8 bases, with 14 bases between the two germline ends. There are 14 residues in the CDR3. CDR3 bases: TGTGCCAGCAGCTTAGATATGTCGTATTCAGAAGCTTTCTTT. Translating it yields CASSLDMSYSEAFF.

The J gene is TRBJ1-1, the V gene TRBV4-1, with a weak D call TRBD1 (5 bases). Trimming removed 0 bases at V and 1 base at J, with 6 bases between. The germline V gene has CDR1 MGHRA and CDR2 YSYEKL. The CDR3 has 14 residues. This CDR3 reads CASSQDRANTEAFF. DNA for the CDR3: TGCGCCAGCAGCCAAGACAGGGCGAACACTGAAGCTTTCTTT.

This clonotype has a count of ten or more. The chain links TRBV11-2 to TRBJ2-1; 12 nucleotides agree with TRBD2. This CDR3 contains 15 residues. Germline V lookup: CDR1 SGHAT, CDR2 FQNNGV. After removal of 4 bases from V and 8 bases from J, the junction contained 6 bases not matched to a gene. This CDR3 reads CASSSGLAGDDEQFF. CDR3 in DNA: TGTGCCAGCAGCTCGGGACTAGCGGGCGACGATGAGCAGTTCTTC. Combining the CDR3 with reference TRBV11-2 and TRBJ2-1 gives the whole variable domain EAGVAQSPRYKIIEKRQSVAFWCNPISGHATLYWYQQILGQGPKLLIQFQNNGVVDDSQLPKDRFSAERLKGVDSTLKIQPAKLEDSAVYLCASSSGLAGDDEQFFGPGTRLTVL.

The CDR3 DNA follows: TGCGCCAGCAGCCAGGACAGGTACTACTCTGGGGCCAACGTCCTGACTTTC. Its translation: CASSQDRYYSGANVLTF. V and J are TRBV5-1 and TRBJ2-6; 7 nucleotides agree with TRBD1. The CDR3 sequence is 17 residues long. Germline V CDR1 and CDR2: SGHRS, YFSETQ. V gave up 4 bases and J gave up 0 bases; unmatched junction bases: 7. Filled out from reference TRBV5-1 and TRBJ2-6, the complete variable domain reads KAGVTQTPRYLIKTRGQQVTLSCSPISGHRSVSWYQQTPGQGLQFLFEYFSETQRNKGNFPGRFSGRQFSNSRSEMNVSTLELGDSALYLCASSQDRYYSGANVLTFGAGSRLTVL.

This clonotype came up many times. The chain couples TRBV9 to TRBJ2-2; 7 nucleotides line up with TRBD1. Germline CDR1 and CDR2: SGDLS and YYNGEE. Trimming cost V 0 bases and J 5 bases; bases outside gene matches: 4. The CDR3 length is 15 residues. CDR3 DNA: TGTGCCAGCAGCGTAGCTGAGGGGGCGACCGGGGAGCTGTTTTTT. This encodes CASSVAEGATGELFF.

The sample holds a few counts of this clonotype. The chain uses TRBV20-1 and TRBJ2-3; D not certain. The CDR3 consists of 13 residues. Germline-derived CDR1 and CDR2 are DFQATT and SNEGSKA (reference sequence). The germline V and J ends were trimmed by 4 bases and 1 base, with 9 bases remaining between them. The CDR3 here is CSAMTGGTDTQYF. Here the CDR3 DNA reads TGCAGTGCTATGACCGGCGGCACAGATACGCAGTATTTT.

Many counts were recorded for this clonotype. This sequence joins TRBV12-3 or TRBV12-4 and TRBJ1-1; D gene ambiguous. This CDR3 spans 13 amino acids. V was trimmed by 2 bases and J by 1 base, leaving 5 bases between them. The CDR3 here is CASSLRANTEAFF. The CDR3 DNA is TGTGCCAGCAGTTTAAGAGCGAACACTGAAGCTTTCTTT.

This clonotype was detected ten times or more. The genes are TRBV2 and TRBJ1-2, with D possibly matching TRBD1 (5 bases). The germline V gene has CDR1 SNHLY and CDR2 FYNNEI. The CDR3 is 13 residues long. Between the trimmed V and J ends, which lost 7 bases and 8 bases, there was a span of 17 bases. CDR3 protein: CASTPGGGIGYTF. In nucleotides, the CDR3 is TGTGCCAGCACCCCTGGGGGGGGAATCGGCTACACCTTC.

The table lists this clonotype with many counts. The rearrangement joins TRBV12-3 or TRBV12-4 to TRBJ2-5; possible D gene TRBD1, 6 bases. The CDR3 covers 14 residues. V gave up 5 bases and J gave up 5 bases, with 15 bases separating them. This chain's CDR3 is CASSLLDSVETQYF. The CDR3 DNA follows: TGTGCCAGCAGTCTATTGGACAGTGTGGAGACCCAGTACTTC.

There are a few counts of this clonotype. The chain recombines TRBV10-3 with TRBJ2-3; D possibly corresponds to TRBD2 (6 bases). The CDR3 length is 14 residues. Per germline, CDR1 ENHRY and CDR2 SYGVKD. Trimming removed 3 bases at V and 5 bases at J, with 12 bases between. The CDR3 is CAISETGVEDTQYF. The CDR3 bases are TGTGCCATCAGTGAAACGGGAGTGGAAGATACGCAGTATTTT.

This clonotype was picked up many times. The chain links TRBV7-2 to TRBJ1-5; 7 bases are a match to TRBD1. With V trimmed by 1 base and J by 2 bases, 11 bases remained unmatched. Germline V gene data show CDR1 as SGHTA and CDR2 as FQGNSA. CDR3 length: 18 amino acids. The CDR3 reads CASSLVGGGGIGNQPQHF. The CDR3 nucleotides are TGTGCCAGCAGCTTAGTGGGAGGAGGGGGCATCGGCAATCAGCCCCAGCATTTT.

This clonotype was detected ten times or more. This chain joins TRBV18 and TRBJ1-1; TRBD1 matches 7 bases. Losses at the gene ends were 5 bases for V and 0 bases for J; bases not matched to a gene: 3. Germline V CDR1 and CDR2: KGHSH, LQKENI. The CDR3 covers 14 residues. The CDR3 protein is CASSFGQVNTEAFF. The DNA for the CDR3 is TGTGCCAGCTCATTCGGACAGGTGAACACTGAAGCTTTCTTT. Based on the CDR3 plus reference TRBV18 and TRBJ1-1, the full variable domain is NAGVMQNPRHLVRRRGQEARLRCSPMKGHSHVYWYRQLPEEGLKFMVYLQKENIIDESGMPKERFSAEFPKEGPSILRIQQVVRGDSAAYFCASSFGQVNTEAFFGQGTRLTVV.

The DNA of the CDR3 is TGTGCCAGCAGCTTAGGTCAGGGAGGGCCACCCCTCCACTTT. Amino acids: CASSLGQGGPPLHF. This sequence joins TRBV7-2 and TRBJ1-6, with a possible D match to TRBD1 (5 bases). Trimming cost V 1 base and J 11 bases, with 12 bases left between them. CDR1 SGHTA and CDR2 FQGNSA come from the germline V gene. This CDR3 contains 14 residues.